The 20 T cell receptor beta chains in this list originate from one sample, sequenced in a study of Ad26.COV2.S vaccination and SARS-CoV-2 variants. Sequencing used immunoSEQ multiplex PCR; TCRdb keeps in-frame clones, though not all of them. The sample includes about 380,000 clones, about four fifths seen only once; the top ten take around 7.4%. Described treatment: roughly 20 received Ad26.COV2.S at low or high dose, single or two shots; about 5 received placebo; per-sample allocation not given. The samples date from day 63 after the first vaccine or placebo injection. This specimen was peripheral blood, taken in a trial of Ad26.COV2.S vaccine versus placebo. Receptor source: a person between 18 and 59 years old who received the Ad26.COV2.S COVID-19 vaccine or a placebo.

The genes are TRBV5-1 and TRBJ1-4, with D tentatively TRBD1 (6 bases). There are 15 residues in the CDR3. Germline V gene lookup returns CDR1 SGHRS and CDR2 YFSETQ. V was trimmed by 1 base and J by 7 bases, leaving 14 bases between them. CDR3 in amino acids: CASSLTGGAGEKLFF. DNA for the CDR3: TGCGCCAGCAGCTTGACGGGGGGCGCGGGTGAAAAACTGTTTTTT.

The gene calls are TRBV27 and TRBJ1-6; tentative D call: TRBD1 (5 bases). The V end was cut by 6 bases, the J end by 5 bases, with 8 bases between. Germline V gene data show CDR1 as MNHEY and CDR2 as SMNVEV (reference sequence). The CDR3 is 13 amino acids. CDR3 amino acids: CASRRTNNSPLHF. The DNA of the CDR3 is TGTGCCAGCAGGAGGACAAATAATTCACCCCTCCACTTT.

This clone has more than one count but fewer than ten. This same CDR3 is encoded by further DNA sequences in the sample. The CDR3, as DNA: TGTGCCAGCTCACCTGACAGCAATCAGCCCCAGCATTTT. It yields the protein CASSPDSNQPQHF. V gene TRBV18 combines with J gene TRBJ1-5; no reliable D call. Deletions cut 3 bases from V and 1 base from J, with 4 bases between. The germline gives CDR1 KGHSH, CDR2 LQKENI. The CDR3 has 13 amino acids.

The CDR3, as DNA: TGTGCCAGCAGCCCAGCGGAGAACACTGAAGCTTTCTTT. Protein: CASSPAENTEAFF. V gene TRBV7-8 combines with J gene TRBJ1-1; D call uncertain. The V gene lost 5 bases and the J gene lost 1 base, with 8 bases spanning the gap. The CDR3 sequence is 13 residues long. Germline V gene lookup returns CDR1 SGHVS and CDR2 FQNEAQ.

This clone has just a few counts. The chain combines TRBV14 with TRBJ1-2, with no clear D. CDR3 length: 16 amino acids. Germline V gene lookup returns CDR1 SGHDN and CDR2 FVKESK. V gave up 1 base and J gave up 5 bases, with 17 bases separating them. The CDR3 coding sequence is TGTGCCAGCAGCCAAGTTCGTTGGGGTGGTAGTTATGGCTACACCTTC. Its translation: CASSQVRWGGSYGYTF.

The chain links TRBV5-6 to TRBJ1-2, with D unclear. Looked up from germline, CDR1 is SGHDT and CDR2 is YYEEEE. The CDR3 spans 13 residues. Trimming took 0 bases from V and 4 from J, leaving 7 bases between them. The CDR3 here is CASSLALIYGYTF. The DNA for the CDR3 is TGTGCCAGCAGCTTGGCCCTGATCTATGGCTACACCTTC. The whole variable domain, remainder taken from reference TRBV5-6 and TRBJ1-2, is DAGVTQSPTHLIKTRGQQVTLRCSPKSGHDTVSWYQQALGQGPQFIFQYYEEEERQRGNFPDRFSGHQFPNYSSELNVNALLLGDSALYLCASSLALIYGYTFGSGTRLTVV.

The CDR3 region is CASSLLRSTGELFF. Written as DNA, the CDR3 is TGCGCCAGCAGCTTGCTCCGATCTACCGGGGAGCTGTTTTTT. The chain is built from TRBV5-1 and TRBJ2-2; D not certain. Germline-derived CDR1 and CDR2 are SGHRS and YFSETQ. Trimming stripped 1 base from V and 5 bases from J, with 9 bases between. This CDR3 has 14 residues.

CDR3 loop: CASNRRTGGDEQYF. Here the CDR3 DNA reads TGTGCCAGCAACCGCAGGACAGGGGGCGACGAGCAGTACTTC. The rearrangement joins TRBV19 to TRBJ2-7; 11 bases fit TRBD1. Per germline, CDR1 LNHDA and CDR2 SQIVND (reference sequence). V lost 9 bases and J lost 5; bases outside the gene matches: 9. CDR3 length equals 14 residues.

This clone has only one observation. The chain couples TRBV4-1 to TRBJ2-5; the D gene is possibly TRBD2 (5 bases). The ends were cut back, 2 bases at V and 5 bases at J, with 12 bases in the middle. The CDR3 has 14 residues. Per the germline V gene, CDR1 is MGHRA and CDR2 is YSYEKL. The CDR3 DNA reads TGCGCCAGCAGCCAAATTATGGGAGTGGAGACCCAGTACTTC. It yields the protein CASSQIMGVETQYF.

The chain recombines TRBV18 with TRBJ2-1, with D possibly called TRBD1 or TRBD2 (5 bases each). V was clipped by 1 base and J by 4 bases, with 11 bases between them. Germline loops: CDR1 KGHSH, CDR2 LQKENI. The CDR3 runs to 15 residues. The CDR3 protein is CASSPQPEGYNEQFF. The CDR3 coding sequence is TGTGCCAGCTCACCACAACCTGAGGGGTACAATGAGCAGTTCTTC.

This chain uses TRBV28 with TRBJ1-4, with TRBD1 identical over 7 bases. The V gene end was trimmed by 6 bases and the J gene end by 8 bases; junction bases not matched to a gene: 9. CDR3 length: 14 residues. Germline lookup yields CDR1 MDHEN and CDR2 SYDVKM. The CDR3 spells CASRPQGGREKLFF. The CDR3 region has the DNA TGTGCCAGCAGGCCGCAGGGGGGAAGGGAAAAACTGTTTTTT.

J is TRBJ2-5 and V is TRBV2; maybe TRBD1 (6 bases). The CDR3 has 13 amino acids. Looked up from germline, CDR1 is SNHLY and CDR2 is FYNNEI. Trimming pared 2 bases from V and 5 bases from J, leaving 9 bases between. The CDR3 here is CASSENRAETQYF. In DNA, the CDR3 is TGTGCCAGCAGTGAAAACAGGGCGGAGACCCAGTACTTC.

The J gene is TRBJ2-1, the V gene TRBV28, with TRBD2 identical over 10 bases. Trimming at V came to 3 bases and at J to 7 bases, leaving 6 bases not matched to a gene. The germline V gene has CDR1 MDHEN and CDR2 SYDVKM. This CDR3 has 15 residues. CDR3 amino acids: CASSLGTSVQNEQFF. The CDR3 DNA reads TGTGCCAGCAGTTTGGGGACTAGCGTTCAGAATGAGCAGTTCTTC.

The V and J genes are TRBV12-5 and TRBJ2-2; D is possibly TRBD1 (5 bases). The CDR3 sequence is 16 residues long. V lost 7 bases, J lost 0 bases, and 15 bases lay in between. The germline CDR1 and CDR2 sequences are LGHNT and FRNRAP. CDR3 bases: TGTGCTAGTGCCTCTCCGACAGATTCGAACACCGGGGAGCTGTTTTTT. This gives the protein CASASPTDSNTGELFF.

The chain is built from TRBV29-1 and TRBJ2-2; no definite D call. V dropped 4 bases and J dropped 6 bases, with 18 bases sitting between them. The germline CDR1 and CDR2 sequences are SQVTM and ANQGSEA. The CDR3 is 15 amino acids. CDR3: CSVVKGHGKSGELFF. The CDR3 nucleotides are TGCAGCGTTGTAAAGGGCCACGGCAAGTCCGGGGAGCTGTTTTTT.

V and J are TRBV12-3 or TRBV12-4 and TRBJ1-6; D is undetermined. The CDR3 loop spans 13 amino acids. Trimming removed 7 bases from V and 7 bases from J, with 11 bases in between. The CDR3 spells CASTRSTNSPLHF. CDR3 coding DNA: TGTGCCAGCACCAGGAGCACCAATTCACCCCTCCACTTT.

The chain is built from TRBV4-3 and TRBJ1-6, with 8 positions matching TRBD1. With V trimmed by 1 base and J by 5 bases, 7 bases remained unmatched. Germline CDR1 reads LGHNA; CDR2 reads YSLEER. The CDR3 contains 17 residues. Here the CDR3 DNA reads TGCGCCAGCAGCCAAGGTCCGGACAGGGCAAATAATTCACCCCTCCACTTT. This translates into CASSQGPDRANNSPLHF.

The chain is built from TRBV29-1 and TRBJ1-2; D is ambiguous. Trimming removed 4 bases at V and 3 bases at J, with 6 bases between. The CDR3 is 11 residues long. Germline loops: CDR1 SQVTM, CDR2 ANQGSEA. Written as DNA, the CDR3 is TGCAGCGTTGGGCAGTACTATGGCTACACCTTC. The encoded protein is CSVGQYYGYTF.

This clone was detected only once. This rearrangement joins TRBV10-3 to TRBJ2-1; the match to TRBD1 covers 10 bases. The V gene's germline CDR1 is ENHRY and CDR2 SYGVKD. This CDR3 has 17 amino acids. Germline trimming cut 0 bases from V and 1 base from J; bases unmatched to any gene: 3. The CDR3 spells CAISESWGQGSYNEQFF. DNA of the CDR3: TGTGCCATCAGTGAGTCCTGGGGACAGGGGTCCTACAATGAGCAGTTCTTC.

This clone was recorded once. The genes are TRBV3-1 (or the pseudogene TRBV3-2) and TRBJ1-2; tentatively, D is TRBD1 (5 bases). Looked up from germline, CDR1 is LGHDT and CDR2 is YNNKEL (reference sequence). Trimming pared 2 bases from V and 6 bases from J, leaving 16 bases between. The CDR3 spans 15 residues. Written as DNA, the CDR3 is TGTGCCAGCAGCCAATCTCGACGGGACCATCATGGCTACACCTTC. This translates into CASSQSRRDHHGYTF.